This TCR beta chain is drawn from a study of blood T cell repertoires in COVID-19. Study-wide background: COVID-19 samples, acute and convalescent, were from the United States, Italy and Spain. The analysed material was cDNA or gDNA that came from T cells, B-cell-depleted T cells, or PBMCs.

Study processing details: Using reference gene primer amplification, nucleated cell counts were estimated. Profiling relied on immunoSEQ multiplex PCR, and the TCRdb table lists in-frame clones only, not all of them. V and J calls and clone size are those listed in that table; D and trimming were worked out from the DNA. The profile shows some 70,000 clones, more than 75% of them singletons. The specimen sequenced was peripheral blood. The clonotype originates from a man between 45 and 60 years old with active COVID-19.

CDR3 sequence reads: CAWSVGDREVQPQHF. The CDR3 DNA follows: TGTGCCTGGAGTGTGGGGGACAGGGAGGTTCAGCCCCAGCATTTT. V and J are TRBV30 and TRBJ1-5, with 9 bases matching TRBD1. The CDR3 extends over 15 amino acids. The germline V gene has CDR1 GTSNPN and CDR2 SVGIG (reference sequence). V gave up 0 bases and J gave up 6 bases; unmatched junction bases: 6.